This record looks at one T cell receptor (beta chain) sequence and its context. From germline, CDR1 is MDHEN and CDR2 SYDVKM. This CDR3 is built from 16 residues. The germline V and J ends were trimmed by 2 bases and 7 bases, with 15 bases remaining between them. This record belongs to a study of cytomegalovirus exposure and HLA in healthy donors. Overall study context: Genotyping of roughly 400 donors showed that 80% to 85% belonged to the Caucasian-associated ancestry cluster.

The PCR used 60 Vbeta and 13 Jbeta primers. The data were produced by immunoSEQ multiplex PCR, yet TCRdb's version contains in-frame clones alone and is incomplete. The table shows about 150,000 clones, with around 82% occurring only once. Sequenced input: PBMCs. This sequence originates from a woman in her forties or fifties in good health and CMV-seropositive. The V and J genes are TRBV28 and TRBJ1-6; tentatively, D is TRBD1 (6 bases). CDR3 DNA: TGTGCCAGCAGTTTAGCAGGGGCTGGTTCGAATTCACCCCTCCACTTT. It translates to CASSLAGAGSNSPLHF. The entire variable domain, with the rest obtained from reference TRBV28 and TRBJ1-6, is as follows: DVKVTQSSRYLVKRTGEKVFLECVQDMDHENMFWYRQDPGLGLRLIYFSYDVKMKEKGDIPEGYSVSREKKERFSLILESASTNQTSMYLCASSLAGAGSNSPLHFGNGTRLTVT.